Shown below are 12 T cell receptor beta chains from a single sample sequenced in a study of shared clonotypes between healthy human individuals. Sequencing used immunoSEQ multiplex PCR; TCRdb keeps in-frame clones, though not all of them. The sample records fewer than 700,000 clones, 70% to 80% being singletons. The sequenced material came from PBMCs. All receptors derive from a woman in her thirties or forties in good health. Some clones in this sample may be carry-over from other donors' samples.

The chain links TRBV21-1 to TRBJ2-3. TRBV21-1 is tagged as a pseudogene. This CDR3 is 14 amino acids long. The CDR3 here is CASSKEITTIAQYF. Written as DNA, the CDR3 is TGTGCCAGCAGCAAAGAGATAACCACGATCGCGCAGTATTTT.

The chain recombines TRBV21-1 with TRBJ1-3; the table's D gene call, TRBD1, was not cross checked with the DNA. TRBV21-1 is a recognized pseudogene. This CDR3 has 15 residues. CDR3 nucleotide sequence: TGTGCCAGCAGCAGACAGGGGAGCGCTGGAAACACCATATATTTT. This translates into CASSRQGSAGNTIYF.

This rearrangement joins TRBV5-8 to TRBJ2-7; 12 positions match TRBD2. With V trimmed by 2 bases and J by 1 base, 10 bases remained unmatched. CDR3 length: 18 amino acids. CDR1 is SGHTS, CDR2 YDEGEE, per germline. CDR3 coding DNA: TGTGCCAGCAGCTTTCGTTCTAGCGGGAGGGTAAGATCCTACGAGCAGTACTTC. Its protein is CASSFRSSGRVRSYEQYF. The whole variable domain, filled in from reference TRBV5-8 and TRBJ2-7, reads EAGVTQSPTHLIKTRGQQATLRCSPISGHTSVYWYQQALGLGLQFLLWYDEGEERNRGNFPPRFSGRQFPNYSSELNVNALELEDSALYLCASSFRSSGRVRSYEQYFGPGTRLTVT.

A single count supports this clone. The rearrangement uses TRBV7-9 and TRBJ2-7; weak D call: TRBD1 (5 bases). V lost 1 base to trimming and J lost 5 bases, with 12 bases between them. Germline lookup yields CDR1 SEHNR and CDR2 FQNEAQ (reference sequence). This CDR3 is 14 amino acids long. CDR3 loop: CASSLGQIEDEQYF. DNA of the CDR3: TGTGCCAGCAGCTTAGGACAGATTGAGGACGAGCAGTACTTC. Drawing the rest from reference TRBV7-9 and TRBJ2-7, the complete variable domain is DTGVSQNPRHKITKRGQNVTFRCDPISEHNRLYWYRQTLGQGPEFLTYFQNEAQLEKSRLLSDRFSAERPKGSFSTLEIQRTEQGDSAMYLCASSLGQIEDEQYFGPGTRLTVT.

This chain uses TRBV28 with TRBJ2-1; no definite D call. The CDR3 is made up of 15 amino acids. Trimming removed 5 bases from V and 6 bases from J, with 17 bases in between. CDR1 is MDHEN and CDR2 is SYDVKM in the germline V gene. In DNA, the CDR3 is TGTGCCAGCAGTATGACGGTAAAGGGTCCCAATGAGCAGTTCTTC. As protein: CASSMTVKGPNEQFF.

A remark on this clone: The same CDR3 also results from other DNA sequences found in this sample. V gene TRBV5-6 combines with J gene TRBJ2-7; no clear D gene. V was clipped by 0 bases and J by 1 base, with 5 bases between them. The CDR3 spans 13 residues. The germline V gene encodes CDR1 SGHDT and CDR2 YYEEEE. Written as DNA, the CDR3 is TGTGCCAGCAGCTTGGGACAATCCTACGAGCAGTACTTC. Protein: CASSLGQSYEQYF.

This clone was found once. In nucleotides, the CDR3 is TGCGCCAGCAGGGGAGCGGGAGGGGCGAGGGTCCAGTACTTC. As protein: CASRGAGGARVQYF. The chain is built from TRBV10-2 and TRBJ2-5; 10 nucleotides agree with TRBD2. The CDR3 contains 14 residues. Per germline, CDR1 WSHSY and CDR2 SAAADI. V dropped 6 bases and J dropped 10; count of bases not matched to a gene: 11.

The V gene is TRBV13, the J gene TRBJ1-1; no reliable D call. Germline values: CDR1 PRHDT, CDR2 FYEKMQ (reference sequence). This CDR3 contains 13 residues. V was pared by 1 base and J by 4 bases, with 7 bases between. The CDR3 DNA sequence: TGTGCCAGCAGCTTAGACAGAACCACTGAAGCTTTCTTT. This translates into CASSLDRTTEAFF.

The chain carries TRBV2 and TRBJ2-1; 10 bases fit TRBD2. V lost 6 bases to trimming and J lost 12 bases; unmatched junction nucleotides: 11. Germline V CDR1 and CDR2: SNHLY, FYNNEI. There are 14 residues in the CDR3. The CDR3 loop reads CASSESGRASRQFF. For the CDR3, the DNA is TGTGCCAGCAGCGAAAGCGGGAGGGCCAGTCGGCAGTTCTTC.

The chain couples TRBV6-5 to TRBJ1-2; tentatively, D is TRBD1 (5 bases). The CDR3 sequence is 15 residues long. V dropped 6 bases and J dropped 3 bases, with 17 bases sitting between them. Germline V gene sequence: CDR1 MNHEY, CDR2 SVGAGI. This CDR3 is CASSPPGRVDYGYTF. CDR3 nucleotides: TGTGCCAGCAGCCCCCCCGGCAGGGTTGACTATGGCTACACCTTC.

The chain is built from TRBV7-2 and TRBJ1-1; D perhaps matches TRBD1 (6 bases). The V end lost 2 bases, the J end lost 3 bases, and 13 bases lay between the germline ends. Germline V gene lookup returns CDR1 SGHTA and CDR2 FQGNSA. CDR3 length: 15 amino acids. In DNA, the CDR3 is TGTGCCAGCAGCTTACGCAGGGGCTCCCACACTGAAGCTTTCTTT. This translates into CASSLRRGSHTEAFF.

Many counts were recorded for this clone. J is TRBJ2-1 and V is TRBV25-1, with 7 bases identical to TRBD2. This CDR3 has 13 amino acids. The J segment lost 4 bases and the V segment lost 6 bases, leaving 3 bases of the junction unmatched. The V gene's germline CDR1 is MGHDK and CDR2 SYGVNS. The CDR3 sequence is CASRAGGYNEQFF. CDR3 sequence (DNA): TGTGCCAGCAGAGCCGGGGGGTACAATGAGCAGTTCTTC.